This T cell receptor (beta chain) was recovered during a study of T cell repertoires in cytomegalovirus infection. Study details: In the study, CMV epitopes included recently identified HLA-C-restricted and well-studied HLA-B-restricted ones. In public TCR beta signatures, there were indications of both CMV infection and matching HLA type. Study-wide results and limits: Dominating the ex vivo response were HLA-C-restricted CMV-specific TCR beta clonotypes. Carriers of CMV and the relevant HLA type were discriminated by public TCR beta frequency.

Only a few counts were recorded for this clonotype. The antigen remains unidentified. TCRdb redid the calling of the reads with MiXCR, one entry per CDR3 protein. The sample has roughly 800,000 distinct CDR3 sequences, 25% to 30% seen once; the top ten hold around 14%. This CDR3 region has 16 residues. The V end was cut by 1 base, the J end by 5 bases, with 17 bases between. Germline CDR1 SGHDN, CDR2 FVKESK. The receptor was isolated from a human donor in good health (CMV status not recorded). Some clones in this sample may be carry-over from other donors' samples. The sequenced sample was cultured CD8+ T cells from PBMCs, obtained from culture after CMV antigen stimulation. The gene calls are TRBV14 and TRBJ1-1; D possibly corresponds to TRBD1 (5 bases). In DNA form, the CDR3 reads TGTGCCAGCAGCCAAGTTACCGAGCGGGGCCGGACTGAAGCTTTCTTT. It encodes CASSQVTERGRTEAFF.